This entry lists 22 T cell receptor beta chains sequenced from one sample in a study of CD8 T cells in ankylosing spondylitis. TCRdb reanalysed the 5' RACE reads using MiXCR and keeps one entry per CDR3 protein. The table includes just over 350,000 distinct CDR3 sequences, roughly 20% detected once. The sample was blood, either unsorted or a sorted T cell fraction (not recorded which). The receptors shown here come from a male donor with ankylosing spondylitis or in good health (not recorded which).

The chain employs TRBV11-2 and TRBJ2-3; tentative D call: TRBD1 (5 bases). There are 15 residues in the CDR3. CDR1 is SGHAT and CDR2 is FQNNGV in the germline V gene. The germline V and J ends were trimmed by 5 bases and 0 bases, with 12 bases remaining between them. The CDR3 nucleotides are TGTGCCAGCAGCGAGACAGCTTCTAGCACAGATACGCAGTATTTT. It translates to CASSETASSTDTQYF.

The genes are TRBV20-1 and TRBJ2-3, with no clear D. V lost 4 bases to trimming and J lost 5 bases, with 1 base between them. Germline V gives CDR1 DFQATT, CDR2 SNEGSKA (reference sequence). This CDR3 spans 9 amino acids. CDR3 residues: CSAKDTQYF. The CDR3 nucleotides read TGCAGTGCTAAAGATACGCAGTATTTT.

This chain connects TRBV20-1 to TRBJ2-7, with TRBD2 identical over 8 bases. The V and J ends lost 0 bases and 7 bases, in that order; junction bases with no gene match: 17. The CDR3 consists of 17 residues. Germline V gene sequence: CDR1 DFQATT, CDR2 SNEGSKA (reference sequence). The chain's CDR3 is CSARDVDTSGLLGEQYF. The CDR3 DNA follows: TGCAGTGCTAGAGATGTCGATACTAGCGGCCTACTCGGGGAGCAGTACTTC.

V and J are TRBV29-1 and TRBJ2-2; D remains ambiguous. V lost 7 bases to trimming and J lost 3 bases, with 9 bases between them. Germline CDR1 and CDR2: SQVTM and ANQGSEA. This CDR3 is built from 12 residues. CDR3 amino acids: CSGWVDTGELFF. The CDR3 DNA is TGCAGCGGGTGGGTAGACACCGGGGAGCTGTTTTTT.

Only a few counts were recorded for this clonotype. The DNA of the CDR3 is TGTGCCAGCAGCCAATGGACGGAGATAGGGGAAGATACGCAGTATTTT. Residues: CASSQWTEIGEDTQYF. This chain joins TRBV14 and TRBJ2-3; tentatively, D is TRBD1 (5 bases). With 2 bases removed from V and 5 bases from J, the gap between germline ends came to 17 bases. CDR3 length: 16 residues. Germline-derived CDR1 and CDR2 are SGHDN and FVKESK.

This clonotype appeared a few times. CDR3 protein: CASSLLGWTEAFF. The CDR3 DNA sequence: TGTGCCAGCAGTTTATTAGGGTGGACTGAAGCTTTCTTT. This sequence joins TRBV27 and TRBJ1-1; the D is unclear. CDR1 and CDR2 (germline): MNHEY, SMNVEV (reference sequence). V lost 1 base, J lost 5 bases, and 8 bases lay in between. The CDR3 is 13 residues long.

This clonotype was counted only a few times. This chain links TRBV19 with TRBJ2-2; 8 bases are shared with TRBD1. V was clipped by 8 bases and J by 3 bases; unmatched bases: 2. The CDR3 consists of 13 residues. CDR1 and CDR2 (germline): LNHDA, SQIVND (reference sequence). CDR3 sequence (DNA): TGTGCCAGTGCACAGGGGGACACCGGGGAGCTGTTTTTT. Encoded protein: CASAQGDTGELFF.

A few counts support this clonotype. The chain combines TRBV12-3 or TRBV12-4 with TRBJ2-1; either TRBD1 or TRBD2 may fit D (5 bases each). Trimming left V 3 bases short and J 4 bases short, with 10 bases between. The CDR3 loop spans 14 amino acids. CDR3 bases: TGTGCCAGCAGTTTGGGGGACCTTTACAATGAGCAGTTCTTC. It translates to CASSLGDLYNEQFF.

This clonotype was recorded a few times. This chain links TRBV7-9 with TRBJ2-3; D remains ambiguous. The CDR3 runs 15 residues. Germline lookup yields CDR1 SEHNR and CDR2 FQNEAQ (reference sequence). V was pared by 7 bases and J by 0 bases, with 14 bases between. CDR3 amino acids: CASTTLLDSTDTQYF. CDR3 nucleotide sequence: TGTGCCAGCACCACACTACTTGACAGCACAGATACGCAGTATTTT.

This clonotype has just a few counts. The chain recombines TRBV5-1 with TRBJ2-3; the D gene could be TRBD1 or TRBD2 (5 bases each). This CDR3 region has 18 residues. The V and J ends lost 0 bases and 4 bases respectively, with 21 bases between them. The germline CDR1 and CDR2 sequences are SGHRS and YFSETQ. The CDR3 region has the DNA TGCGCCAGCAGCTTGGTCGGGGCGGGTACTGTTGTCGCAGATACGCAGTATTTT. Translating gives CASSLVGAGTVVADTQYF.

The chain recombines TRBV13 with TRBJ2-7; 9 bases are a match to TRBD2. V shed 1 base and J 5 bases; nucleotides not matched to a gene: 3. Germline CDR1 and CDR2: PRHDT and FYEKMQ (reference sequence). This CDR3 has 14 residues. CDR3 residues: CASSLVASGNEQYF. CDR3 nucleotide sequence: TGTGCCAGCAGCTTAGTGGCTAGCGGGAACGAGCAGTACTTC.

In this sample, this clonotype turned up a few times. The rearrangement uses TRBV6-5 and TRBJ1-2; the D is unclear. Germline V CDR1 and CDR2: MNHEY, SVGAGI. This CDR3 has 14 amino acids. V lost 4 bases and J lost 6, with 15 bases in between. The CDR3 spells CASSSLGEVHGYTF. DNA of the CDR3: TGTGCCAGCAGTTCTCTCGGGGAGGTACATGGCTACACCTTC.

The rearrangement links TRBV7-9 to TRBJ2-4; D is unclear. There are 13 residues in the CDR3. Germline-derived CDR1 and CDR2 are SEHNR and FQNEAQ (reference sequence). V was pared by 5 bases and J by 7 bases, with 12 bases between. The CDR3 reads CASSPHLGNIQYF. CDR3 coding DNA: TGTGCCAGCAGCCCCCATCTCGGGAACATTCAGTACTTC.

The rearrangement joins TRBV20-1 to TRBJ2-7, with 7 bases identical to TRBD1. The CDR3 is 15 residues long. Unmatched junction bases numbered 11, after V lost 2 bases and J lost 4 bases. CDR1 DFQATT and CDR2 SNEGSKA come from the germline V gene (reference sequence). The CDR3 bases are TGCAGTGCTAGACCCAGGACAGGAACACTATACGAGCAGTACTTC. It encodes CSARPRTGTLYEQYF.

The chain combines TRBV10-3 with TRBJ1-2; possible D gene TRBD1, 5 bases. The V end was cut by 4 bases, the J end by 2 bases, with 14 bases between. CDR3 length equals 15 residues. The germline V gene encodes CDR1 ENHRY and CDR2 SYGVKD. DNA of the CDR3: TGTGCCATCAGTGGCGGGACCTATGAGAACTATGGCTACACCTTC. It yields the protein CAISGGTYENYGYTF.

This clonotype was detected only a few times. This chain connects TRBV12-3 or TRBV12-4 to TRBJ2-5; 12 positions match TRBD2. V lost 1 base and J lost 5; bases outside the gene matches: 2. This CDR3 spans 15 amino acids. The CDR3 DNA follows: TGTGCCAGCAGTTTAGGGCTAGCGGGGGGGGAGACCCAGTACTTC. Its protein product is CASSLGLAGGETQYF.

In this sample, this clonotype turned up once. The chain is built from TRBV7-9 and TRBJ2-3; 7 positions match TRBD2. This CDR3 comprises 16 residues. The V gene end was trimmed by 1 base and the J gene end by 2 bases; junction bases not matched to a gene: 6. The germline V gene encodes CDR1 SEHNR and CDR2 FQNEAQ (reference sequence). CDR3 sequence: CASSLELAGTTDTQYF. CDR3 bases: TGTGCCAGCAGCTTAGAGTTAGCGGGCACCACAGATACGCAGTATTTT.

This clonotype was found a few times. The chain carries TRBV10-1 and TRBJ2-2; 8 bases are a match to TRBD1. The V segment lost 5 bases and the J segment 2 bases; nucleotides outside the gene matches: 7. Germline V lookup: CDR1 WNHNN, CDR2 SYGVQD (reference sequence). The CDR3 runs to 16 residues. The CDR3 DNA reads TGCGCCAGCAGTCCGACAGGGGTATTCAACACCGGGGAGCTGTTTTTT. Translation gives CASSPTGVFNTGELFF.

This rearrangement joins TRBV3-1 to TRBJ2-1, with 7 bases identical to TRBD2. In germline, CDR1 is LGHDT, CDR2 YNNKEL (reference sequence). The CDR3 is 15 residues long. Unmatched junction bases numbered 3, after V lost 0 bases and J lost 4 bases. The CDR3 loop reads CASSQDWGGYNEQFF. CDR3 nucleotide sequence: TGTGCCAGCAGCCAAGATTGGGGGGGGTACAATGAGCAGTTCTTC.

This chain uses TRBV6-5 with TRBJ2-1; D remains ambiguous. Germline V gene lookup returns CDR1 MNHEY and CDR2 SVGAGI. The CDR3 sequence is 14 residues long. V was pared by 1 base and J by 0 bases, with 4 bases between. CDR3 loop: CASSYYRSYNEQFF. Here the CDR3 DNA reads TGTGCCAGCAGTTACTACCGCTCCTACAATGAGCAGTTCTTC.

This clonotype was picked up a small number of times. The J gene is TRBJ2-4, the V gene TRBV18, with 12 bases matching TRBD1. Trimming took 8 bases from V and 14 from J; bases not matched to a gene: 10. The germline V gene has CDR1 KGHSH and CDR2 LQKENI. The length of the CDR3 is 13 residues. CDR3 DNA: TGTGCCAGCACCCCGGGACAGGGGGCGTTGGAGTACTTC. It yields the protein CASTPGQGALEYF.

The chain joins TRBV5-1 to TRBJ1-2; D might be TRBD1 (5 bases). V was shortened by 0 bases and J by 0 bases, with 9 bases between the two germline ends. Per the germline V gene, CDR1 is SGHRS and CDR2 is YFSETQ. CDR3 length: 15 residues. As DNA, the CDR3 is TGCGCCAGCAGCTTGGTCGCAGGGACTAACTATGGCTACACCTTC. Translation gives CASSLVAGTNYGYTF.